Below, 17 T cell receptor beta chains from the same sample are listed, as sequenced in a study of immune cell composition in non-small cell lung cancer. This table comes from immunoSEQ multiplex PCR, and its TCRdb copy is limited to in-frame clones, with some not included. The sample gives over 15,000 clones, over 65% of which show up once; 9.8% is in the top ten. Normal lung was taken at the farthest possible site, at least 3 cm from tumour. In addition, the sample was reused for a study of CD4 T cells in lung cancer.

The sample was non-adjacent lung tissue. These receptors were taken from a human donor with non-small cell lung cancer.

The rearrangement joins TRBV15 to TRBJ1-5; D unclear. Germline CDR1 and CDR2: LNHNV and YYDKDF (reference sequence). This CDR3 spans 14 amino acids. V was pared by 2 bases and J by 4 bases, with 9 bases between. The CDR3 protein is CATSRTPGNQPQHF. In DNA, the CDR3 is TGTGCCACCAGCAGAACTCCGGGGAATCAGCCCCAGCATTTT.

The chain links TRBV10-3 to TRBJ2-5, with 9 bases identical to TRBD2. V shed 9 bases and J 5 bases; nucleotides not matched to a gene: 7. The V gene's germline CDR1 is ENHRY and CDR2 SYGVKD. The CDR3 consists of 13 residues. DNA of the CDR3: TGTGCCATACAGCGGGGGGCCCAGGAGACCCAGTACTTC. Protein sequence: CAIQRGAQETQYF.

The J gene is TRBJ1-5, the V gene TRBV2, with D hard to call. This CDR3 region has 16 residues. CDR1 SNHLY and CDR2 FYNNEI come from the germline V gene. The V end was cut by 6 bases, the J end by 5 bases, with 20 bases between. This chain's CDR3 is CASRRDPGGWDQPQHF. In nucleotides, the CDR3 is TGTGCCAGCAGACGCGACCCGGGAGGTTGGGATCAGCCCCAGCATTTT.

The chain uses TRBV30 and TRBJ2-7, with 11 bases identical to TRBD1. Germline CDR1 GTSNPN, CDR2 SVGIG (reference sequence). The CDR3 has 13 residues. Trimming cost V 7 bases and J 7 bases; bases outside gene matches: 9. The CDR3 bases are TGTGCCTATTCGGGACAGGGGGTAGGAGAGCAGTACTTC. Translated: CAYSGQGVGEQYF. The full variable domain, with the rest looked up from reference TRBV30 and TRBJ2-7, is SQTIHQWPATLVQPVGSPLSLECTVEGTSNPNLYWYRQAAGRGLQLLFYSVGIGQISSEVPQNLSASRPQDRQFILSSKKLLLSDSGFYLCAYSGQGVGEQYFGPGTRLTVT.

The J gene is TRBJ1-4, the V gene TRBV28; the D gene is possibly TRBD1 (6 bases). Trimming shortened V by 6 bases and J by 4 bases, and 21 bases separated the two germline ends. This CDR3 has 17 residues. Germline values: CDR1 MDHEN, CDR2 SYDVKM. CDR3 in DNA: TGTGCCAGCAGCTCGGTCGCTGCCGGACAGATTAATGAAAAACTGTTTTTT. The encoded protein is CASSSVAAGQINEKLFF.

This chain links TRBV6-6 with TRBJ1-1, with no clear D. The CDR3 consists of 13 residues. V dropped 2 bases and J dropped 1 base, with 5 bases sitting between them. The V gene's germline CDR1 is MNHNY and CDR2 SVGAGI (reference sequence). CDR3 coding DNA: TGTGCCAGCAGTTACAACACGAACACTGAAGCTTTCTTT. It translates to CASSYNTNTEAFF.

This chain links TRBV28 with TRBJ1-2, with D unresolved. This CDR3 has 11 residues. The V gene lost 6 bases and the J gene lost 6 bases, with 8 bases spanning the gap. The germline V gene encodes CDR1 MDHEN and CDR2 SYDVKM. The chain's CDR3 is CASSSWDGYTF. The CDR3 region has the DNA TGTGCCAGCAGCTCGTGGGATGGCTACACCTTC.

In DNA form, the CDR3 reads TGTGCCAGCAGCTCCCGTGGAATCACAGATACGCAGTATTTT. Amino acid sequence: CASSSRGITDTQYF. The chain combines TRBV11-3 with TRBJ2-3; unclear D gene. The V and J ends lost 4 bases and 2 bases respectively, with 10 bases between them. Germline V gene data show CDR1 as SGHNT and CDR2 as YENEEA. The length of the CDR3 is 14 residues. Combining the CDR3 with reference TRBV11-3 and TRBJ2-3 gives the whole variable domain EAGVVQSPRYKIIEKKQPVAFWCNPISGHNTLYWYLQNLGQGPELLIRYENEEAVDDSQLPKDRFSAERLKGVDSTLKIQPAELGDSAVYLCASSSRGITDTQYFGPGTRLTVL.

The V and J genes are TRBV6-1 and TRBJ2-3; TRBD1 aligns across 11 bases. From germline, CDR1 is MNHNS and CDR2 SASEGT. The CDR3 loop spans 15 amino acids. The trim removed 6 bases at V and 3 bases at J, leaving 5 bases unmatched. This chain's CDR3 is CASRSGTGGTDTQYF. The CDR3 region has the DNA TGTGCCAGCAGATCCGGGACAGGGGGAACAGATACGCAGTATTTT.

V usage is TRBV5-6 and J usage is TRBJ1-1, with a tentative D call TRBD1 (6 bases). The V gene lost 1 base and the J gene lost 4 bases, with 17 bases spanning the gap. Per germline, CDR1 SGHDT and CDR2 YYEEEE. The CDR3 totals 16 residues. In DNA, the CDR3 is TGTGCCAGCAGCTTGCAAGGGGCAGGGGTGACCACTGAAGCTTTCTTT. Translating it yields CASSLQGAGVTTEAFF.

In this sample, this clone turned up once. The chain uses TRBV10-3 and TRBJ2-5; D is perhaps TRBD1 or TRBD2 (6 bases each). CDR1 ENHRY and CDR2 SYGVKD come from the germline V gene. The CDR3 covers 15 residues. V gave up 0 bases and J gave up 4 bases, with 12 bases separating them. CDR3 DNA sequence: TGTGCCATCAGTGAGTCTCGGGGGCTGACAGAGACCCAGTACTTC. Protein product: CAISESRGLTETQYF.

V is TRBV11-3 and J is TRBJ2-3; the D is unclear. CDR3 length equals 14 residues. Germline loops: CDR1 SGHNT, CDR2 YENEEA. V shed 2 bases and J shed 1 base, with 7 bases lying between them. The CDR3 DNA sequence: TGTGCCAGCAGCTTAAACCGGGGCACAGATACGCAGTATTTT. Residues: CASSLNRGTDTQYF.

The V gene is TRBV4-1, the J gene TRBJ1-2; D might be TRBD1 (5 bases). The length of the CDR3 is 14 residues. The V end was cut by 7 bases, the J end by 4 bases, with 16 bases between. From germline, CDR1 is MGHRA and CDR2 YSYEKL. CDR3 coding DNA: TGCGCCAGCAAAGAACAGTGGGGACCCTATGGCTACACCTTC. Translated, it gives CASKEQWGPYGYTF.

The chain recombines TRBV10-3 with TRBJ1-2, with 7 bases that match TRBD1. In germline, CDR1 is ENHRY, CDR2 SYGVKD. The CDR3 has 14 residues. Losses at the gene ends were 3 bases for V and 4 bases for J; bases not matched to a gene: 5. The CDR3 DNA reads TGTGCCATCAGTGATAGGGACAGACTCTATGGCTACACCTTC. It encodes CAISDRDRLYGYTF.

This rearrangement joins TRBV6-1 to TRBJ1-1; TRBD1 matches at 7 bases. Germline V lookup: CDR1 MNHNS, CDR2 SASEGT. J was trimmed by 0 bases and V by 7 bases; bases with no gene match: 5. This CDR3 contains 14 residues. In DNA, the CDR3 is TGTGCCAGCAACCCGACAGGGATGAACACTGAAGCTTTCTTT. This sequence encodes CASNPTGMNTEAFF.

The gene calls are TRBV15 and TRBJ2-6; tentatively, D is TRBD1 (5 bases). Trimming shortened V by 5 bases and J by 0 bases, and 8 bases separated the two germline ends. Germline V lookup: CDR1 LNHNV, CDR2 YYDKDF (reference sequence). The CDR3 is 15 amino acids. The CDR3 sequence: CATSLDSSGANVLTF. CDR3 sequence (DNA): TGTGCCACCAGCCTAGACAGCTCTGGGGCCAACGTCCTGACTTTC.

The chain recombines TRBV5-4 with TRBJ2-3, with TRBD1 identical over 10 bases. The CDR3 consists of 16 residues. V was clipped by 4 bases and J by 0 bases; unmatched bases: 5. Germline V gives CDR1 SGHNT, CDR2 YYREEE (reference sequence). The CDR3 reads CASSGQGVTSTDTQYF. The CDR3 coding sequence is TGTGCCAGCAGCGGACAGGGGGTCACTAGCACAGATACGCAGTATTTT.